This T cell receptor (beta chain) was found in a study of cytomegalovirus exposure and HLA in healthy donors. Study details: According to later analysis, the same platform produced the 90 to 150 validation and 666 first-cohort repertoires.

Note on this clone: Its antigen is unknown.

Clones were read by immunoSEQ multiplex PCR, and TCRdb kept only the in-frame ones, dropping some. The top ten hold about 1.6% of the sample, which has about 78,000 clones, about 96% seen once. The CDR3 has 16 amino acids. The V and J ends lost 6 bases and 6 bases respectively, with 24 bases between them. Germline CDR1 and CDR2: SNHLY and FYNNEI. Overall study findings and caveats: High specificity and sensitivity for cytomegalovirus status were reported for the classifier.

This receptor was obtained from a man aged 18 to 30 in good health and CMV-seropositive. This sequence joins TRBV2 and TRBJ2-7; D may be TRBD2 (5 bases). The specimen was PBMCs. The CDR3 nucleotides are TGTGCCAGCAGAACTCTTTACGGAGAGGGTCGGGGCGAGCAGTACTTC. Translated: CASRTLYGEGRGEQYF. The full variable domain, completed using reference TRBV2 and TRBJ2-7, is EPEVTQTPSHQVTQMGQEVILRCVPISNHLYFYWYRQILGQKVEFLVSFYNNEISEKSEIFDDQFSVERPDGSNFTLKIRSTKLEDSAMYFCASRTLYGEGRGEQYFGPGTRLTVT.